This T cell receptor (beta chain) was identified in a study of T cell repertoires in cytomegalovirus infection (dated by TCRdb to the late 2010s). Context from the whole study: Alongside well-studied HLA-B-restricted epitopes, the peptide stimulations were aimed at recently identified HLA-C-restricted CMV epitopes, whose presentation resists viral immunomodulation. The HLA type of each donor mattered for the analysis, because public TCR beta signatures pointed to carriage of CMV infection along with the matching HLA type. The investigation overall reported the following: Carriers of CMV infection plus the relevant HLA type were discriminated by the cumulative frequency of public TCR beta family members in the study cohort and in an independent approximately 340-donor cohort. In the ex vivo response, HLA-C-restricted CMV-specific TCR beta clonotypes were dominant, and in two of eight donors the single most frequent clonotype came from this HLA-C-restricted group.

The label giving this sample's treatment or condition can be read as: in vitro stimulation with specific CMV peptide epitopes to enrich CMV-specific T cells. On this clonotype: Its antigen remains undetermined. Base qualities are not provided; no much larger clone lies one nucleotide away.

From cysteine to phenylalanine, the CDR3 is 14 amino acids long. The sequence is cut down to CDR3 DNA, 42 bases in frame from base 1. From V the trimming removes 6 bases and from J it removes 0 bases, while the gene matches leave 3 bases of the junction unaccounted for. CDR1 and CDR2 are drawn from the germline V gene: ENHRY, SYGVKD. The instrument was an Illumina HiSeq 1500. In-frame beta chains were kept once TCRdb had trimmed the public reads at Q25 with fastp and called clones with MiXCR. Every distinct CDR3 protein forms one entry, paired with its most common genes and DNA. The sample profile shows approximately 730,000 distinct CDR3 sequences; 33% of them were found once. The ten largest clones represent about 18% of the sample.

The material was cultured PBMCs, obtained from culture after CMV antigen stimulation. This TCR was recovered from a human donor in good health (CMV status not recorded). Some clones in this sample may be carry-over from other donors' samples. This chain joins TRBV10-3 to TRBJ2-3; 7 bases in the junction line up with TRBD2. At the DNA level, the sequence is TGTGCCATCAGGGTTAGCGGGAGCACAGATACGCAGTATTTT. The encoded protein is CAIRVSGSTDTQYF.